The present T cell receptor (beta chain) was sequenced within a study of T cell changes during pregnancy in multiple sclerosis. Sequencing used immunoSEQ multiplex PCR; TCRdb keeps in-frame clones, though not all of them. The data hold around 74,000 clones, with approximately 86% observed a single time. The CDR3 sequence is 15 residues long. With V trimmed by 3 bases and J by 2 bases, 3 bases remained unmatched. CDR1 and CDR2 (germline): SGDLS, YYNGEE. This sequence joins TRBV9 and TRBJ2-7, with 12 bases matching TRBD2. This specimen was peripheral blood, taken before pregnancy. The receptor's source is a female donor with multiple sclerosis, enrolled in a pregnancy study. The CDR3 coding sequence is TGTGCCAGCAGCGGAGGACTAGCGGGACCCTACGAGCAGTACTTC. It yields the protein CASSGGLAGPYEQYF.